The clone carrying this T cell receptor beta chain was recorded only once. Its target is not known. Donors counted as nominally healthy when sampled, yet unrecorded immune exposures were likely. The sample is drawn from a study of cytomegalovirus exposure and HLA in healthy donors. Points from the study as a whole: The majority of TCR sequences were rare, yet some public TCRs appeared in many donors.

Germline CDR1 is SEHNR and CDR2 is FQNEAQ (reference sequence). The CDR3 runs to 14 residues. V dropped 5 bases and J dropped 5; count of bases not matched to a gene: 5. PCR amplification relied on 60 Vbeta primers (plus 13 Jbeta primers). Method: immunoSEQ multiplex PCR; TCRdb's copy keeps in-frame clones and lacks some. The sample includes 150,000 to 200,000 clones, 84% of them seen just once. The V and J genes are TRBV7-9 and TRBJ2-1, with 8 bases identical to TRBD2. Sample: PBMCs. This receptor was obtained from a girl aged 5 to 17 in good health and CMV-seropositive. The CDR3 region has the DNA TGTGCCAGCAGCCCGGGGGGGCCCGACAATGAGCAGTTCTTC. As protein: CASSPGGPDNEQFF.